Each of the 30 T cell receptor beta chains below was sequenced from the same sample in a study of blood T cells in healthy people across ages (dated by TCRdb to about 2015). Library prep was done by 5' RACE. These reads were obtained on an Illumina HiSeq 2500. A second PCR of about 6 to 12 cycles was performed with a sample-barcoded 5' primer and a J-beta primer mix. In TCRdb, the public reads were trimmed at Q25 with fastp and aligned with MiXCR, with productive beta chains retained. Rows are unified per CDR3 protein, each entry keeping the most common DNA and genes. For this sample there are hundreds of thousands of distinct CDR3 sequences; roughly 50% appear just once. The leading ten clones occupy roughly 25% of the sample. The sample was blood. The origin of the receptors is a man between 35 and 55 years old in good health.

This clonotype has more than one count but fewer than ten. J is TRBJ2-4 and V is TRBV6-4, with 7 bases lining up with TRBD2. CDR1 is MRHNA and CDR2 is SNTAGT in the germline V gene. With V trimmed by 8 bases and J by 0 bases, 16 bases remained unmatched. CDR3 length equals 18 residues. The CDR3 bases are TGTGCCAGCTTGAGGGTGAGACGGGAGGTATTAGCCAAAAACATTCAGTACTTC. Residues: CASLRVRREVLAKNIQYF.

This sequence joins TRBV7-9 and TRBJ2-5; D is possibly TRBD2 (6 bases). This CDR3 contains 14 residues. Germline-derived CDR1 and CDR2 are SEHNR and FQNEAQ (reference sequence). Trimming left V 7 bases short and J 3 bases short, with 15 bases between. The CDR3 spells CASTLFGGKETQYF. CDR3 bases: TGTGCCAGCACCCTTTTCGGGGGAAAAGAGACCCAGTACTTC.

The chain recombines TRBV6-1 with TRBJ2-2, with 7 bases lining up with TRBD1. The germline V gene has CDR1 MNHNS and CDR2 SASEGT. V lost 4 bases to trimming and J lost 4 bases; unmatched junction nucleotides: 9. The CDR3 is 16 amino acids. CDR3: CASSVGTDPTTGELFF. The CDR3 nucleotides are TGTGCCAGCAGTGTCGGGACAGACCCGACCACCGGGGAGCTGTTTTTT.

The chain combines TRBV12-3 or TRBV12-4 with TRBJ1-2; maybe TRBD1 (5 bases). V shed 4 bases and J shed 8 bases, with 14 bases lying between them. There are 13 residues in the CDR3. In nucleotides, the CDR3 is TGTGCCAGCAGTTCCGACGGACACCGGGGCTACACCTTC. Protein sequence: CASSSDGHRGYTF.

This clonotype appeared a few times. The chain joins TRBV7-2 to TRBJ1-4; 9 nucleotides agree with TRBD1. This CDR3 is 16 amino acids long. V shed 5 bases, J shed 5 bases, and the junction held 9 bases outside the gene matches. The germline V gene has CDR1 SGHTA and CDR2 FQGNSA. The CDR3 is CASSTRDRAKNEKLFF. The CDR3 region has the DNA TGTGCCAGCAGCACGAGGGACAGGGCGAAGAATGAAAAACTGTTTTTT.

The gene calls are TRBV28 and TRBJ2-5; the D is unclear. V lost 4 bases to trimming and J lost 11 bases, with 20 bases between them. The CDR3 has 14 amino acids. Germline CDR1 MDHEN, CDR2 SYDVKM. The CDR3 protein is CASSYAGRGYGQYF. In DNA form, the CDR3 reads TGTGCCAGCAGTTACGCTGGAAGAGGCTACGGGCAGTACTTC.

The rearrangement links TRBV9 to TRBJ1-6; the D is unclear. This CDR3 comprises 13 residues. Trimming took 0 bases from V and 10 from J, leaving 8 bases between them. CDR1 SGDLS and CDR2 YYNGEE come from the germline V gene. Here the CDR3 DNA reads TGTGCCAGCAGCGTAGCTGTCGGCTCACCCCTCCACTTT. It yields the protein CASSVAVGSPLHF.

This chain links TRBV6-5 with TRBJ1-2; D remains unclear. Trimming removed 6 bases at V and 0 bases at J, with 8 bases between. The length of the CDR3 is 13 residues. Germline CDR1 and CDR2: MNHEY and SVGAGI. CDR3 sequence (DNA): TGTGCCAGCAGCCGAGAGCCTAACTATGGCTACACCTTC. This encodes CASSREPNYGYTF.

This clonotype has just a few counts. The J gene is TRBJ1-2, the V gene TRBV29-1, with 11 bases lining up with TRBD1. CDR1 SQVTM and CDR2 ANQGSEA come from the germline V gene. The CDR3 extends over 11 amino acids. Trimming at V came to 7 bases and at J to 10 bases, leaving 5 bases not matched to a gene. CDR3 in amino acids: CSAWTGGLYTF. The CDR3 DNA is TGCAGCGCTTGGACAGGGGGCCTCTACACCTTC.

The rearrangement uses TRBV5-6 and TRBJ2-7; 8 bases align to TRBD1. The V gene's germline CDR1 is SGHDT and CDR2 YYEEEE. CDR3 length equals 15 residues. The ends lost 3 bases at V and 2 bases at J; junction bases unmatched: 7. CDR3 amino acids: CASSSMDRATYEQYF. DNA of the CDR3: TGTGCCAGCAGCTCCATGGACAGGGCAACCTACGAGCAGTACTTC.

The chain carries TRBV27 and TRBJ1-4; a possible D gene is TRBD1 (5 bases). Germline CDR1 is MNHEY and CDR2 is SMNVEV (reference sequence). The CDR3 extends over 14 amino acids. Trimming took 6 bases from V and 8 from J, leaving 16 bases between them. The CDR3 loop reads CASRSTENREKLFF. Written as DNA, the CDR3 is TGTGCCAGCAGATCGACAGAAAATCGGGAAAAACTGTTTTTT.

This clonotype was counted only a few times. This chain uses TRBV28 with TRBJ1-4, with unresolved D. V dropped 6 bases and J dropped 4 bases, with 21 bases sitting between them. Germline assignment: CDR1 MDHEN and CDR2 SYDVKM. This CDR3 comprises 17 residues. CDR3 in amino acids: CASRTNRVQQNNEKLFF. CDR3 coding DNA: TGTGCCAGCAGAACCAATAGGGTTCAGCAAAATAATGAAAAACTGTTTTTT.

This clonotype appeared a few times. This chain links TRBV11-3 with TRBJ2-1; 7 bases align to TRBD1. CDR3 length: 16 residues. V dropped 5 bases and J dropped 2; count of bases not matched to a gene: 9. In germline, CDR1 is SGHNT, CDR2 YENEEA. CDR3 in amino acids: CASSQDRTLAYNEQFF. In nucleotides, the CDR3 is TGTGCCAGCAGCCAGGACAGGACTCTCGCCTACAATGAGCAGTTCTTC.

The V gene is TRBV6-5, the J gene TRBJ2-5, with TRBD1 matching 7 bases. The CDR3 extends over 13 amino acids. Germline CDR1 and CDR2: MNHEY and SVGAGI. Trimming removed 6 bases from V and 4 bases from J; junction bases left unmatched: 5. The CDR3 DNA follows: TGTGCCAGCAGAGAACAGGGGCGAGAGACCCAGTACTTC. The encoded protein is CASREQGRETQYF.

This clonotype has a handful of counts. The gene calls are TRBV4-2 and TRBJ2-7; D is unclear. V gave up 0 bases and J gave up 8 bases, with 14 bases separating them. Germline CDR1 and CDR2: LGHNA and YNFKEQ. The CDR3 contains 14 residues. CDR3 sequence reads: CASSQEGSNSQQYF. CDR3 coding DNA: TGTGCCAGCAGCCAAGAGGGCAGCAATTCCCAGCAGTACTTC.

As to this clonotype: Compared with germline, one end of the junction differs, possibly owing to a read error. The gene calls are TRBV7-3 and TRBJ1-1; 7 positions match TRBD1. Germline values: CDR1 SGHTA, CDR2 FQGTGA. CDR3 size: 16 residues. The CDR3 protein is CASGLGLQGTNTEAFF. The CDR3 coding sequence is TGTGCCAGCGGCTTAGGCTTACAGGGGACAAACACTGAAGCTTTCTTT.

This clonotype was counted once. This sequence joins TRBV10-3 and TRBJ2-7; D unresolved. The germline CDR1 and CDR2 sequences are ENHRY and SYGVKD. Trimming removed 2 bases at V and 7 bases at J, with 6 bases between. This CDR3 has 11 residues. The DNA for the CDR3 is TGTGCCATCAGTGAGGACAATGAGCAGTACTTC. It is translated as CAISEDNEQYF.

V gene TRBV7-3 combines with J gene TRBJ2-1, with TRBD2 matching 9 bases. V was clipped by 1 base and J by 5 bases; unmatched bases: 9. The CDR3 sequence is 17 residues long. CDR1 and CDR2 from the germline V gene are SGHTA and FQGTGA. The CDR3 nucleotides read TGTGCCAGCAGCTTAAGCGGAGGGGCGGGAGGGCACAATGAGCAGTTCTTC. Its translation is CASSLSGGAGGHNEQFF.

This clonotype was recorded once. The chain's CDR3 is CASRQMGGEQFF. The CDR3 coding sequence is TGTGCCAGCAGACAAATGGGGGGTGAGCAGTTCTTC. V and J are TRBV28 and TRBJ2-1, with D tentatively TRBD2 (6 bases). Germline lookup yields CDR1 MDHEN and CDR2 SYDVKM. V lost 6 bases, J lost 9 bases, and 12 bases lay in between. This CDR3 has 12 amino acids.

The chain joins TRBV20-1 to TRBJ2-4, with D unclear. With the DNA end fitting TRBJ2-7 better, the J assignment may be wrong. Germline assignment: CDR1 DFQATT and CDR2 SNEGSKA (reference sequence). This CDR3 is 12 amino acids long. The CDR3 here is CSAREGRYEQYF. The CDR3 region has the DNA TGCAGTGCTAGAGAGGGCCGTTACGAGCAGTACTTC.

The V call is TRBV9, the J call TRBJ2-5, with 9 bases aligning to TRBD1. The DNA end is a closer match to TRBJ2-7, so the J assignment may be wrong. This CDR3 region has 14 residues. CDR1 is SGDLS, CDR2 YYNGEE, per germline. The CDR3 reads CASSPGQGRDEQYF. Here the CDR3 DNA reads TGTGCCAGCAGCCCCGGACAGGGGAGAGACGAGCAGTACTTC.

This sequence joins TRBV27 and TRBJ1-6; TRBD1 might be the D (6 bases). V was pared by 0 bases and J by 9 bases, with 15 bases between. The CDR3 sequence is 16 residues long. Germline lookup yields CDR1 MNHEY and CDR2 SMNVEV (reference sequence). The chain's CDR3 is CASSLSVGGALSPLHF. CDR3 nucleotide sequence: TGTGCCAGCAGTTTATCGGTCGGGGGGGCACTTTCACCCCTCCACTTT.

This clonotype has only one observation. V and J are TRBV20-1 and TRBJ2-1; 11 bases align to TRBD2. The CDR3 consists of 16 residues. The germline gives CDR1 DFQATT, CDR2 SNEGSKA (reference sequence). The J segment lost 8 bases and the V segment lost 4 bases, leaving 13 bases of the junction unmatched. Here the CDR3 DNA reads TGCAGTGCTATAGCTAGCGGGAGGACCGCTGGGGATGAGCAGTTCTTC. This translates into CSAIASGRTAGDEQFF.

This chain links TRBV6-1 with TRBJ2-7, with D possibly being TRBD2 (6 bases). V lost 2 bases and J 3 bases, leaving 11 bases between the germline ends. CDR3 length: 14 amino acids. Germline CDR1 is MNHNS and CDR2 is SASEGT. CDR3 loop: CASSEMGLNYEQYF. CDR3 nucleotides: TGTGCCAGCAGTGAAATGGGACTGAACTACGAGCAGTACTTC.

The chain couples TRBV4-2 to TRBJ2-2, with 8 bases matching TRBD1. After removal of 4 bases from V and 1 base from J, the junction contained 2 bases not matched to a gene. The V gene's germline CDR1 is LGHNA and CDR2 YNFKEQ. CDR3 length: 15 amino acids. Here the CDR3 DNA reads TGTGCCAGCAGCCGCGGGACAGGGAACACCGGGGAGCTGTTTTTT. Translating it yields CASSRGTGNTGELFF.

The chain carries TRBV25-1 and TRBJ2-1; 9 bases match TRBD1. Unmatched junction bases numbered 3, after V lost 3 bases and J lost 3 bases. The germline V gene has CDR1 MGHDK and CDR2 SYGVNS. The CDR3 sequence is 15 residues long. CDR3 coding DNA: TGTGCCAGCAGTGAGTGGACAGGGGACTACAATGAGCAGTTCTTC. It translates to CASSEWTGDYNEQFF.

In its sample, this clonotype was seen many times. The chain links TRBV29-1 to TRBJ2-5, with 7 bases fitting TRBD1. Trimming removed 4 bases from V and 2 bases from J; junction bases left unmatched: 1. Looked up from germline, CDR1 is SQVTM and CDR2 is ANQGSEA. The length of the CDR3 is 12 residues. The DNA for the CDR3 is TGCAGCGTTGGACAGGGACAAGAGACCCAGTACTTC. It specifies CSVGQGQETQYF.

The DNA for the CDR3 is TGTGCCAGCAGTTTAGGTAGCGGTATGCACCAAGAGACCCAGTACTTC. This encodes CASSLGSGMHQETQYF. The rearrangement uses TRBV12-3 or TRBV12-4 and TRBJ2-5, with D possibly TRBD2 on 6 matching bases. Between the trimmed V and J ends, which lost 1 base and 0 bases, there was a span of 12 bases. The CDR3 covers 16 residues.

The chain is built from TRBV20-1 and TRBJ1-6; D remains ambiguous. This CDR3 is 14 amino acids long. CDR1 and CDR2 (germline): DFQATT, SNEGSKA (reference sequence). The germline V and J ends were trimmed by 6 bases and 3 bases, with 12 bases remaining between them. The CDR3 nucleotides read TGCAGTGCGGGCGTAAGCTTCTATAATTCACCCCTCCACTTT. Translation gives CSAGVSFYNSPLHF.

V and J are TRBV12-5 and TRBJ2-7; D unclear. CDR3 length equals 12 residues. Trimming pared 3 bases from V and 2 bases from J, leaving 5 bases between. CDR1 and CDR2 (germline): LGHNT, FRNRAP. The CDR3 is CASGFGTYEQYF. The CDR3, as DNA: TGTGCTAGTGGTTTCGGTACCTACGAGCAGTACTTC.